This T cell receptor (beta chain) was sequenced for a study of beta chain features in type 1 diabetes. Study-level points and caveats: Any HLA type influence on TCRB rearrangement was left unresolved here. Shorter TCRB CDR3s, moderately but significantly so, were found in Type 1 diabetes patients in all four CD4+ subsets.

The CDR3 runs to 16 residues. V lost 4 bases and J 0 bases, leaving 17 bases between the germline ends. From germline, CDR1 is SGHRS and CDR2 YFSETQ. With respect to this clone: Its target is unknown.

What was sequenced were expressed TCRB transcripts, since all of the isolated RNA had been reverse transcribed. Here immunoSEQ multiplex PCR was the method, and the copy in TCRdb shows in-frame clones only, minus some. The table lists a few hundred thousand clones, approximately 15% of them singletons, with around 0.039% in the top ten. Via the markers CD45RO/CCR7/CD25/CD127/CD95/CD27, stem cell-like memory, regulatory, central memory and naive CD4+ cells were sorted. The material sequenced was naive CD4+ T cells from blood. This receptor was identified in a man under 40 in good health. The V gene is TRBV5-1, the J gene TRBJ2-7, with D maybe TRBD2 (7 bases). The CDR3 nucleotides read TGCGCCAGCAGCCCAATTTCCGGGGGGCGCTCCTACGAGCAGTACTTC. As protein: CASSPISGGRSYEQYF.